This T cell receptor beta chain appears in the sequencing data of a study of regulatory T cells in long-lasting Graves disease. Documented time point: persistent/refractory GD, antithyroid drugs over 5 years with positive TRAb. TCR sequences were obtained from RNA taken from PBMCs. V dropped 3 bases and J dropped 5; count of bases not matched to a gene: 7. The CDR3 runs 14 residues. CDR1 and CDR2 (germline): SGHTA, FQGNSA. Study outcomes and limitations: Between persistent patients, roughly 2,600 public clonotypes were shared, exceeding the 950 to 1,000 shared between new patients.

In this sample, this clonotype turned up many times. What it binds is not known. Construction of the TCR beta libraries employed iRepertoire HTBI primers in conjunction with Arm-PCR of CDR3 regions. TCRdb passed the multiplex PCR reads through MiXCR, listing each CDR3 protein once. The profile covers a few hundred thousand distinct CDR3 sequences, with 23% appearing a single time and about a quarter taken by the ten largest. The sequence derives from a female donor with Graves disease. The starting material was peripheral blood mononuclear cells (PBMCs), obtained when the disease was refractory, from a patient treated with antithyroid drugs. The chain carries TRBV7-2 and TRBJ2-7; TRBD1 aligns across 7 bases. CDR3 protein: CASSLVQGLNEQYF. The DNA of the CDR3 is TGTGCCAGCAGCTTGGTACAGGGGCTCAACGAGCAGTACTTC.